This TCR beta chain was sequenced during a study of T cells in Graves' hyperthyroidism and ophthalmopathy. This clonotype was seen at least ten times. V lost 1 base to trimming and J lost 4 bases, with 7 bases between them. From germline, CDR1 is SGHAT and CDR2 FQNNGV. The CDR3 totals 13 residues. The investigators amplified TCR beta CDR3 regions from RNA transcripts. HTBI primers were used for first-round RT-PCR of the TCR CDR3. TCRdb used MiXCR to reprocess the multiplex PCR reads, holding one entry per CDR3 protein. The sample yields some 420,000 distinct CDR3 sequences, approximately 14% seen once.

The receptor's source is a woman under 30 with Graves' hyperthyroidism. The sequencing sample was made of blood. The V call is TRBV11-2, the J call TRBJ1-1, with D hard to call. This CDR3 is CASSLASLTEAFF. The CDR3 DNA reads TGTGCCAGCAGCTTAGCTTCGCTCACTGAAGCTTTCTTT.